Included here is one T cell receptor beta chain sequence, with context. What it binds is unknown. Negative isolation was used for CD8+ and CD4+ T cells and FACS enrichment for TEMRA cells. CDR1 is LGHDT and CDR2 is YNNKEL in the germline V gene (reference sequence). V was shortened by 4 bases and J by 2 bases, with 7 bases between the two germline ends. The CDR3 length is 13 residues. The data were obtained in a study of CD8 T cells in Susac syndrome. Study summary: Patients with Susac syndrome were therapy-naive, treated with corticosteroids, or treated with intravenous immunoglobulin alone when blood was collected.

Notes on the study in general: None of the CD4+ T cell repertoires in Susac syndrome showed clonal expansion.

Random hexamers were used to reverse transcribe an amount of about 0.45 to 1 ug RNA. Multiplex immunoSEQ PCR targeted 54 Vbeta and 13 Jbeta TCR beta segments. TCRdb used MiXCR to reprocess the immunoSEQ multiplex PCR reads, holding one entry per CDR3 protein. The sample includes fewer than 200,000 distinct CDR3 sequences, approximately 94% of them seen just once. The chain links TRBV3-1 to TRBJ2-3; no reliable D call. Sequencing input: CD4+ T cells from PBMCs. The sequence was collected from a human donor with Susac syndrome. CDR3 DNA sequence: TGTGCCAGCAGCCCTCGGACCACAGATACGCAGTATTTT. Translated, it gives CASSPRTTDTQYF.